These 13 T cell receptor beta chains were all obtained from the same sample, sequenced in a study of blood T cells in healthy people across ages. Alongside a J-beta primer mix, a sample-barcoded 5' primer served in a second PCR lasting 7 to 11 cycles. TCRdb fed the 5' RACE reads into MiXCR, producing one record per CDR3 protein. The sample includes 1.5 million to 2 million distinct CDR3 sequences, approximately 30% of them seen just once. Specimen: blood. Every receptor here comes from a woman aged 25-40 years in good health.

This clonotype showed up just a few times. This chain links TRBV28 with TRBJ2-7, with D unclear. The V and J ends lost 2 bases and 7 bases respectively, with 15 bases between them. Germline values: CDR1 MDHEN, CDR2 SYDVKM. The CDR3 loop spans 14 amino acids. The CDR3 loop reads CASSLTPTYNEQYF. As DNA, the CDR3 is TGTGCCAGCAGTTTAACTCCTACCTACAATGAGCAGTACTTC.

The chain recombines TRBV18 with TRBJ1-5; D remains unclear. The germline gives CDR1 KGHSH, CDR2 LQKENI. The CDR3 sequence is 16 residues long. Trimming took off 5 bases at V and 0 bases at J, with 14 bases between the two ends. Written as DNA, the CDR3 is TGTGCCAGCTCAGTAGTCGCGGAGTATAGCAATCAGCCCCAGCATTTT. It specifies CASSVVAEYSNQPQHF.

This clonotype came up a few times. The chain combines TRBV28 with TRBJ2-7, with TRBD2 matching 12 bases. V shed 6 bases, J shed 2 bases, and the junction held 5 bases outside the gene matches. CDR1 is MDHEN, CDR2 SYDVKM, per germline. The length of the CDR3 is 15 residues. In nucleotides, the CDR3 is TGTGCCAGCAGACGGACTAGCGGGGCTCCCTACGAGCAGTACTTC. Translating gives CASRRTSGAPYEQYF. Based on the CDR3 plus reference TRBV28 and TRBJ2-7, the full variable domain is DVKVTQSSRYLVKRTGEKVFLECVQDMDHENMFWYRQDPGLGLRLIYFSYDVKMKEKGDIPEGYSVSREKKERFSLILESASTNQTSMYLCASRRTSGAPYEQYFGPGTRLTVT.

The CDR3, as DNA: TGCAGCTTTGGGCCTAGCGGGCGTTACAATGAGCAGTTCTTC. This gives the protein CSFGPSGRYNEQFF. The rearrangement uses TRBV29-1 and TRBJ2-1; 8 nucleotides agree with TRBD2. The length of the CDR3 is 14 residues. Trimming removed 8 bases from V and 4 bases from J; junction bases left unmatched: 10. CDR1 is SQVTM, CDR2 ANQGSEA, per germline.

This chain uses TRBV3-1 with TRBJ2-1; D is perhaps TRBD2 (6 bases). The ends were cut back, 4 bases at V and 4 bases at J, with 20 bases in the middle. Germline V gene lookup returns CDR1 LGHDT and CDR2 YNNKEL (reference sequence). The CDR3 runs 17 residues. CDR3 amino acids: CASSPRPRWEVYNEQFF. In DNA form, the CDR3 reads TGTGCCAGCAGCCCCAGACCTAGGTGGGAGGTTTACAATGAGCAGTTCTTC.

This clonotype was found many times. The chain uses TRBV28 and TRBJ1-2; D perhaps matches TRBD1 (5 bases). The CDR3 covers 14 residues. The germline V gene has CDR1 MDHEN and CDR2 SYDVKM. V was clipped by 2 bases and J by 4 bases, with 11 bases between them. In DNA, the CDR3 is TGTGCCAGCAGTTTAGCGGGACGGATCTATGGCTACACCTTC. Residues: CASSLAGRIYGYTF.

This chain uses TRBV12-3 or TRBV12-4 with TRBJ1-6, with 7 nucleotides matching TRBD1. There are 14 residues in the CDR3. V shed 8 bases and J 7 bases; nucleotides not matched to a gene: 8. CDR3 region: CASHMDRSNSPLHF. The CDR3 DNA follows: TGTGCCAGCCATATGGACAGGTCCAATTCACCCCTCCACTTT.

The chain employs TRBV6-5 and TRBJ2-4, with D perhaps assigned TRBD1 or TRBD2 (5 bases each). The last part of the DNA fits TRBJ2-5 better; the J call may be wrong. The germline V gene encodes CDR1 MNHEY and CDR2 SVGAGI. The CDR3 totals 16 residues. CDR3 sequence (DNA): TGTGCCAGCAGTTACTCGTTATCGGGGCGTCGGGAGACCCAGTACTTC. It is translated as CASSYSLSGRRETQYF.

This clonotype has a handful of counts. V usage is TRBV6-1 and J usage is TRBJ1-5; 11 nucleotides align to TRBD1. V lost 6 bases and J lost 2; bases outside the gene matches: 3. The CDR3 totals 15 residues. Germline V gene lookup returns CDR1 MNHNS and CDR2 SASEGT. The DNA of the CDR3 is TGTGCCAGCAGGGGACAGGGGGGCGGCAATCAGCCCCAGCATTTT. It specifies CASRGQGGGNQPQHF.

This clonotype showed up just a few times. One junction end does not reproduce the germline sequence, and a read error may be involved. The rearrangement joins TRBV7-6 to TRBJ2-3; D possibly corresponds to TRBD2 (5 bases). The CDR3 consists of 15 residues. Germline V gene lookup returns CDR1 SGHVS and CDR2 FNYEAQ. CDR3 bases: TGTGCCAGCAGCTTAGGGCAGGCTAGCATAGATACGCAGTATTTT. The encoded protein is CASSLGQASIDTQYF.

This clonotype has more than one count but fewer than ten. The chain carries TRBV3-1 and TRBJ2-1; TRBD2 matches at 11 bases. This CDR3 has 15 residues. Germline assignment: CDR1 LGHDT and CDR2 YNNKEL (reference sequence). J gave up 10 bases and V 3 bases, and 8 bases lay outside the gene matches. CDR3 sequence: CASSQALAGGGEQFF. CDR3 coding DNA: TGTGCCAGCAGCCAGGCTCTAGCGGGAGGCGGAGAGCAGTTCTTC.

The chain couples TRBV10-3 to TRBJ1-1, with a possible D match to TRBD1 (6 bases). The V gene lost 10 bases and the J gene lost 0 bases, with 12 bases spanning the gap. The CDR3 is 13 residues long. Germline V gene lookup returns CDR1 ENHRY and CDR2 SYGVKD. CDR3 sequence: CATYPGVNTEAFF. CDR3 DNA sequence: TGTGCCACCTACCCAGGGGTGAACACTGAAGCTTTCTTT.

V is TRBV7-9 and J is TRBJ1-1; the D is unclear. Trimming left V 3 bases short and J 4 bases short, with 12 bases between. Per germline, CDR1 SEHNR and CDR2 FQNEAQ (reference sequence). This CDR3 has 14 amino acids. In nucleotides, the CDR3 is TGTGCCAGCAGCTTTACCTCGGGGAGCACTGAAGCTTTCTTT. Its protein product is CASSFTSGSTEAFF.